This T cell receptor beta chain stems from a study of shared clonotypes between healthy human individuals. Study in general: The people who gave samples were a couple of women and a few men aged 18 to 49.

The CDR3 totals 13 residues. Germline V lookup: CDR1 MDHEN, CDR2 SYDVKM. V was pared by 6 bases and J by 8 bases, with 16 bases between. The DNA input per sorted-subset replicate PCR was roughly 0.2 ug, corresponding to some 30,000 T cell genomes. Produced via immunoSEQ multiplex PCR; TCRdb's table is partial and in-frame only. The table records approximately 2.1 million clones, 93% of them present only once. This chain joins TRBV28 and TRBJ1-2; D may be TRBD1 (5 bases). Specimen: naive CD4+ T cells from PBMCs. The sample's subset: CD45RA+ positively selected. The clonotype comes from a man in his late teens or twenties in good health. Some clones in this sample may be carry-over from other donors' samples. The CDR3 DNA sequence: TGTGCCAGCAGACCTGAGGGAGCAGGGGGCTACACCTTC. Translation: CASRPEGAGGYTF.